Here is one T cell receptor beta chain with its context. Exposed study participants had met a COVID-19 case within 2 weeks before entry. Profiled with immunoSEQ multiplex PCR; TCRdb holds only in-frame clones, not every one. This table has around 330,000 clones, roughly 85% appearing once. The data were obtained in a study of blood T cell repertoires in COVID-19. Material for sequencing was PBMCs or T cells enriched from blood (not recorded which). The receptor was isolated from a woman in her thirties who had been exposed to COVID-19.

The CDR3 is CARSVRGRLSSNQPQHF. CDR3 sequence (DNA): TGTGCCAGAAGCGTCCGGGGGAGATTGTCTAGCAATCAGCCCCAGCATTTT. This chain links TRBV5-3 with TRBJ1-5, with a possible D match to TRBD1 (5 bases). TRBV5-3 is flagged as an ORF with uncertain function. The CDR3 runs 17 residues. Trimming took off 4 bases at V and 0 bases at J, with 17 bases between the two ends.